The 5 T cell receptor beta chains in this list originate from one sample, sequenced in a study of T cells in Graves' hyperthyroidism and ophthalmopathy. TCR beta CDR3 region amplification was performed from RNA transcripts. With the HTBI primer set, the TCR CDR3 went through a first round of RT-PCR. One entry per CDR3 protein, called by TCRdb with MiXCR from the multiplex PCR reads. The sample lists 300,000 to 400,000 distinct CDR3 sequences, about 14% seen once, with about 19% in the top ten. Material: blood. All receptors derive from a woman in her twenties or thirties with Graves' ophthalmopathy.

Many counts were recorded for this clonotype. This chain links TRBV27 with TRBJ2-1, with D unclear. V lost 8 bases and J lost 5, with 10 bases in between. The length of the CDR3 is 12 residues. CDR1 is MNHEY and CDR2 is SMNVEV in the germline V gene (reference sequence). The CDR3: CASVGQNNEQFF. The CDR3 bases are TGTGCCAGCGTTGGGCAGAACAATGAGCAGTTCTTC.

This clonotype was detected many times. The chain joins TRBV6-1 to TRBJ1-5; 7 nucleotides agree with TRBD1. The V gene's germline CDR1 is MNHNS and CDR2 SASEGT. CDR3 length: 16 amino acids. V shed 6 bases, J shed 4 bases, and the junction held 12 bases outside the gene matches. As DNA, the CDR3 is TGTGCCAGCAGACCAACCCGACAGGGCTGGAATCAGCCCCAGCATTTT. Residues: CASRPTRQGWNQPQHF.

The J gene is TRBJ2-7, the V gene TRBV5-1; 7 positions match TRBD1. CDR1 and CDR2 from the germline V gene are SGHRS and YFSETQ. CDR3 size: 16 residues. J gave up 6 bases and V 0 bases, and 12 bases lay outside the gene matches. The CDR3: CASSLGGQGDESEQYF. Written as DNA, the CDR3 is TGCGCCAGCAGCTTGGGGGGGCAGGGGGACGAAAGCGAGCAGTACTTC.

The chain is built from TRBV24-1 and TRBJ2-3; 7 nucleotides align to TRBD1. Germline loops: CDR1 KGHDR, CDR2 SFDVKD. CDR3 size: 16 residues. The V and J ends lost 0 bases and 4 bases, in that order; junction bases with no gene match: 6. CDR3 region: CATSDLTTGNPDTQYF. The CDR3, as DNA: TGTGCCACCAGTGATTTGACGACAGGGAACCCAGATACGCAGTATTTT.

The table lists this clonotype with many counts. The chain's CDR3 is CASSEEGLNQPQHF. CDR3 in DNA: TGTGCCAGCAGTGAGGAGGGGCTCAATCAGCCCCAGCATTTT. The rearrangement links TRBV6-1 to TRBJ1-5, with D perhaps TRBD1 (5 bases). There are 14 residues in the CDR3. Germline V gene data show CDR1 as MNHNS and CDR2 as SASEGT. The ends were cut back, 3 bases at V and 3 bases at J, with 9 bases in the middle.